What follows are 11 T cell receptor beta chains derived from one specimen sequenced in a study of regulatory T cells in long-lasting Graves disease. Arm-PCR of CDR3 regions and iRepertoire HTBI primers were the basis on which TCR beta libraries were built. TCRdb analysed the multiplex PCR reads with MiXCR anew, one entry per CDR3 protein. In the table there are 700,000 or so distinct CDR3 sequences, 25% to 30% of which are singletons. The time point: persistent/refractory GD, antithyroid drugs over 5 years with positive TRAb. Following extraction of RNA from PBMCs, that RNA was used to make the TCR library. The source was peripheral blood mononuclear cells (PBMCs), collected when the disease was refractory, from a patient treated with antithyroid drugs. The receptors shown here come from a female donor with Graves disease.

The chain carries TRBV20-1 and TRBJ2-7; 13 bases map to TRBD2. Germline V gene data show CDR1 as DFQATT and CDR2 as SNEGSKA (reference sequence). Trimming cost V 5 bases and J 2 bases; bases outside gene matches: 12. The CDR3 loop spans 17 amino acids. The CDR3 loop reads CSAAPGLAGSSTYEQYF. CDR3 bases: TGCAGTGCTGCACCGGGACTAGCGGGATCCAGTACCTACGAGCAGTACTTC.

As regards this clonotype: A much larger clone differs by one base, so this may be a read error. This chain links TRBV12-3 or TRBV12-4 with TRBJ2-7; D unresolved. The CDR3 sequence is 12 residues long. V lost 5 bases and J 2 bases, leaving 7 bases between the germline ends. Here the CDR3 reads CASSRPAYEQYF. In nucleotides, the CDR3 is TGTGCCAGCAGTCGGCCGGCCTACGAGCAGTACTTC.

This clonotype was seen repeatedly, ten times or more. The chain uses TRBV12-3 or TRBV12-4 and TRBJ1-2; a possible D gene is TRBD1 (5 bases). Trimming left V 4 bases short and J 4 bases short, with 10 bases between. CDR3 length: 13 amino acids. CDR3 region: CASSSPGIYGYTF. The CDR3 DNA reads TGTGCCAGCAGTTCCCCAGGGATCTATGGCTACACCTTC.

The rearrangement joins TRBV12-3 or TRBV12-4 to TRBJ2-2; weak D call: TRBD1 (5 bases). V lost 6 bases and J lost 1, with 12 bases in between. This CDR3 is built from 15 residues. The CDR3 here is CASRILTVNTGELFF. The CDR3 DNA reads TGTGCCAGCAGAATCCTGACAGTGAACACCGGGGAGCTGTTTTTT.

The genes are TRBV7-9 and TRBJ1-5; D uncertain. The CDR3 is 18 residues long. The ends were cut back, 4 bases at V and 0 bases at J, with 19 bases in the middle. Germline V gene sequence: CDR1 SEHNR, CDR2 FQNEAQ (reference sequence). CDR3 protein: CASSSFQKETYSNQPQHF. The CDR3, as DNA: TGTGCCAGCAGCTCCTTCCAAAAAGAGACCTATAGCAATCAGCCCCAGCATTTT.

This rearrangement joins TRBV6-1 to TRBJ1-5, with 7 bases matching TRBD1. V was clipped by 6 bases and J by 3 bases; unmatched bases: 11. The CDR3 consists of 16 residues. The germline V gene has CDR1 MNHNS and CDR2 SASEGT. For the CDR3, the DNA is TGTGCCAGCAGCGCAATCGGCGGGACAGACAATCAGCCCCAGCATTTT. Translation: CASSAIGGTDNQPQHF.

The V call is TRBV6-1, the J call TRBJ2-1; 9 bases line up with TRBD2. J was trimmed by 9 bases and V by 10 bases; bases with no gene match: 16. Germline V gene sequence: CDR1 MNHNS, CDR2 SASEGT. This CDR3 contains 15 residues. CDR3 sequence reads: CATAPGQREVGEQFF. The CDR3, as DNA: TGTGCCACCGCACCAGGCCAGCGGGAGGTGGGTGAGCAGTTCTTC.

This clonotype was found a few times. The chain is built from TRBV5-1 and TRBJ2-5; D unresolved. Germline V gene data show CDR1 as SGHRS and CDR2 as YFSETQ. The CDR3 consists of 15 residues. Trimming shortened V by 0 bases and J by 4 bases, and 13 bases separated the two germline ends. The CDR3 spells CASSLAGLRVETQYF. The CDR3 DNA reads as TGCGCCAGCAGCTTGGCCGGCCTTCGGGTAGAGACCCAGTACTTC. Full variable domain (outside the CDR3, taken from reference TRBV5-1 and TRBJ2-5): KAGVTQTPRYLIKTRGQQVTLSCSPISGHRSVSWYQQTPGQGLQFLFEYFSETQRNKGNFPGRFSGRQFSNSRSEMNVSTLELGDSALYLCASSLAGLRVETQYFGPGTRLLVL.

The chain has TRBV20-1 and TRBJ1-1; TRBD1 agrees at 7 bases. Per germline, CDR1 DFQATT and CDR2 SNEGSKA (reference sequence). V trimming: 5 bases; J trimming: 3 bases; junction bases outside the gene matches: 6. The CDR3 contains 13 residues. The CDR3 nucleotides are TGCAGTGCTGGCACAGGGGCTTACACTGAAGCTTTCTTT. This sequence encodes CSAGTGAYTEAFF.

Many counts were recorded for this clonotype. The chain combines TRBV6-2 or TRBV6-3 with TRBJ1-4; the match to TRBD1 covers 10 bases. J lost 3 bases, V lost 2 bases, and 0 bases had no gene match. Germline CDR1 and CDR2: MNHEY and SVGEGT. CDR3 length: 15 residues. CDR3 bases: TGTGCCAGCAGTTACGGGACAGGGGCTAATGAAAAACTGTTTTTT. It translates to CASSYGTGANEKLFF.

V gene TRBV30 combines with J gene TRBJ1-2; D not resolved. From germline, CDR1 is GTSNPN and CDR2 SVGIG (reference sequence). V was trimmed by 2 bases and J by 7 bases, leaving 11 bases between them. This CDR3 region has 12 residues. The CDR3 nucleotides read TGTGCCTGGAGTTCAAACAGAGGTGGCTACACCTTC. Translated, it gives CAWSSNRGGYTF.